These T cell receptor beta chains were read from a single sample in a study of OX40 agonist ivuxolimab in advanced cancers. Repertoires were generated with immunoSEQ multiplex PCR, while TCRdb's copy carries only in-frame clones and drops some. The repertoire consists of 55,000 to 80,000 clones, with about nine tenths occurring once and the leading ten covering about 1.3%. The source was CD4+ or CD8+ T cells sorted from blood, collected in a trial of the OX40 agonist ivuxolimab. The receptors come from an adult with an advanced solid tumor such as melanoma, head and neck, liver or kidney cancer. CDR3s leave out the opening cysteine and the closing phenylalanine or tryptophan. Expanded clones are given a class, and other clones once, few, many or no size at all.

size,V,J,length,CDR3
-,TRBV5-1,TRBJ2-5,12,ASRALPALETQY
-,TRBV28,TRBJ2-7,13,ASSLSGGGTYEQY
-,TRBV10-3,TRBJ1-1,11,AIRRGLNTEAF
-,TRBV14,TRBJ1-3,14,ASSQVGRVSGNTIY
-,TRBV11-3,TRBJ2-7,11,ASSSHGMGEQY
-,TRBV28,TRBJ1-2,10,ASSLGNYGYT
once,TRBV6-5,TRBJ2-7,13,ASSYSRDPWSEQY
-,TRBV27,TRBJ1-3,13,ASSRYRDSGNTIY
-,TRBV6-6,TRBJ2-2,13,ASGGFGVNTGELF
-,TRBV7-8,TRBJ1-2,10,ASSLGGTGYT
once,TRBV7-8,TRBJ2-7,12,ASSLMRGGYEQY
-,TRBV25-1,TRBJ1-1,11,ASSEGGKVSAF
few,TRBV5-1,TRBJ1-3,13,ASSLGASSGNTIY
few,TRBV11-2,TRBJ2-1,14,ASSEAWDRPYNEQF
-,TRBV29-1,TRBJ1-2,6,SVGTGA
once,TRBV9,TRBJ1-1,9,ASGRGTEAF
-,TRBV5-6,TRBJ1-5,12,ASSPEGLDQPQH
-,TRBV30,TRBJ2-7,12,AWRKSGQTYEQY
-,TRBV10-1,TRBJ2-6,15,ASSDTRPSSGANVLT
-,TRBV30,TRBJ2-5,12,AWSVPNARETQY
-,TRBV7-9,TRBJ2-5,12,ASSLVSGKETQY
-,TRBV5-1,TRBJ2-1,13,ASRKGLAGPNEQF
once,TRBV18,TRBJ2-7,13,ASSPRDGSSYEQY
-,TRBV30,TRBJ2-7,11,AWGTPGRREQY
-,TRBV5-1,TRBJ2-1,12,ASSLGQGENEQF
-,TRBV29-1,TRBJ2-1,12,SVPGVWRNNEQF
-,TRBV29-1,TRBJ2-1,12,SVVIGAGVTEQF
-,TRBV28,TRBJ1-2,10,ASSLLGYGYT
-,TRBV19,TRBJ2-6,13,ASRPRGLGANVLT
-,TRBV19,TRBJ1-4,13,ASSSRQAPNEKLF
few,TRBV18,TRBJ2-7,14,ASSPPSTGSRGEQY
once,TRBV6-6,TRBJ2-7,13,ASSPTSGRSYEQY
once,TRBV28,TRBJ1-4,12,ASGGRPLSEKLF
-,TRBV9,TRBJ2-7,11,ASSSGTSGVLY
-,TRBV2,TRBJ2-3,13,ASSQRELSTDTQY
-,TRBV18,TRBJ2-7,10,ASSPAEEEQY
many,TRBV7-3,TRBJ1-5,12,ASRRRESNQPQH
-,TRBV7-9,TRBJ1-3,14,ASSLFGSNAGNTIY
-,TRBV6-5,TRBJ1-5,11,ASSQNSNQPQH